The 4 T cell receptor beta chains given below trace back to one sample, sequenced in a study of CXCR3-negative and CXCR3-positive naive CD8 T cells. cDNA libraries for TRB were generated by 5' RACE incorporating UMI labels. From the 5' RACE reads, TCRdb lists one entry per CDR3 protein and no DNA. This sample's table has tens of thousands of distinct CDR3 sequences. Sample: memory CD8+ T cells from blood. The receptors stem from a human donor in good health. Some clones in this sample may be carry-over from other donors' samples.

The rearrangement links TRBV28 to TRBJ2-3; TCRdb's assignment of TRBD1 cannot be checked, as there is no DNA. There are 14 residues in the CDR3. In germline, CDR1 is MDHEN, CDR2 SYDVKM. CDR3: CASSIAGGTDTQYF.

The chain carries TRBV20-1 and TRBJ1-6. There are 14 residues in the CDR3. The germline gives CDR1 DFQATT, CDR2 SNEGSKA (reference sequence). The CDR3 here is CSTSNGQENSPLHF.

The J gene is TRBJ2-3, the V gene TRBV20-1; TCRdb returns TRBD2, unconfirmable since there is no DNA. This CDR3 spans 15 amino acids. From germline, CDR1 is DFQATT and CDR2 SNEGSKA (reference sequence). CDR3 sequence: CSARGLADYTDTQYF.

This rearrangement joins TRBV10-3 to TRBJ2-1; TCRdb lists TRBD2, though no DNA is available to test this call. Germline values: CDR1 ENHRY, CDR2 SYGVKD. The CDR3 runs 16 residues. CDR3: CAISEPGTSDYNEQFF.